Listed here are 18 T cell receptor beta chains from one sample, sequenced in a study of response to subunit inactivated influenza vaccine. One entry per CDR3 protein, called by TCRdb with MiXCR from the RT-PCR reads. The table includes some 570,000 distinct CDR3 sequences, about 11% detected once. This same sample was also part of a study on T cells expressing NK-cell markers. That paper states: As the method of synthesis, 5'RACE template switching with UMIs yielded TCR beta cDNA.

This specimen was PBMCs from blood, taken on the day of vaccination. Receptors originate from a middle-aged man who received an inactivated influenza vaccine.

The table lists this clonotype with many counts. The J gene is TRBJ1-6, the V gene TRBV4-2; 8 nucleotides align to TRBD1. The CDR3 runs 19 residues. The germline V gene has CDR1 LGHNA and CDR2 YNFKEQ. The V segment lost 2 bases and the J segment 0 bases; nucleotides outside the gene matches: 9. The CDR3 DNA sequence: TGTGCCAGCAGCCAACACCGGGACAGGTCTCGCTCCTATAATTCACCCCTCCACTTT. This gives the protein CASSQHRDRSRSYNSPLHF.

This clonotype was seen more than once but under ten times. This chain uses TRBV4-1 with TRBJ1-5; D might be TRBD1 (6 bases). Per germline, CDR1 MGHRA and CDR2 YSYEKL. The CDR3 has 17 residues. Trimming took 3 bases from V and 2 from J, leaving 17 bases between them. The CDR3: CASSHGFQGPGNQPQHF. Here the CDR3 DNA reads TGCGCCAGCAGCCACGGGTTCCAGGGGCCGGGCAATCAGCCCCAGCATTTT.

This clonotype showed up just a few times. The CDR3 sequence is CASSLFIQHEQFF. The CDR3 DNA sequence: TGTGCCAGCAGCTTATTTATCCAACATGAGCAGTTCTTC. The V gene is TRBV11-1, the J gene TRBJ2-1; D ambiguous. The germline CDR1 and CDR2 sequences are SGHAT and FQDESV (reference sequence). The CDR3 totals 13 residues. Trimming took 2 bases from V and 8 from J, leaving 10 bases between them.

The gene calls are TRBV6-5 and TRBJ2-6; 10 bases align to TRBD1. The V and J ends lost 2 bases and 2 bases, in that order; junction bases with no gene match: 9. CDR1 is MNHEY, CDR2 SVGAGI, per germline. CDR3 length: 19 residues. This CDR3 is CASSYVGTGAPPGANVLTF. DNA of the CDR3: TGTGCCAGCAGTTACGTGGGGACAGGGGCCCCACCTGGGGCCAACGTCCTGACTTTC.

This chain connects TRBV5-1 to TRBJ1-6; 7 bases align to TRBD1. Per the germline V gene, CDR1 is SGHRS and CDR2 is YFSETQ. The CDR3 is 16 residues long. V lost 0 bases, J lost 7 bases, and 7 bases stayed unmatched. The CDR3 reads CASSLGDSKGNSPLHF. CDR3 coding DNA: TGCGCCAGCAGCTTGGGGGACAGTAAGGGGAATTCACCCCTCCACTTT.

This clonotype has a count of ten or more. The CDR3, as DNA: TGCGCCAGCAGCCTACCGACTAGCGGGGCTCTATTGGATACGCAGTATTTT. Translation: CASSLPTSGALLDTQYF. The genes are TRBV5-1 and TRBJ2-3, with 11 bases lining up with TRBD2. The germline V gene has CDR1 SGHRS and CDR2 YFSETQ. The CDR3 consists of 17 residues. Unmatched junction bases numbered 13, after V lost 4 bases and J lost 6 bases.

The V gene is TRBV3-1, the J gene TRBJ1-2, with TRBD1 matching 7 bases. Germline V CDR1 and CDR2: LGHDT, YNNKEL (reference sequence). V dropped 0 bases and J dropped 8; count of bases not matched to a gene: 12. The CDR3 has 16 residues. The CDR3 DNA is TGTGCCAGCAGCCAAGAGACAGGGCGCGTCGTCGGGGGCTACACCTTC. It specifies CASSQETGRVVGGYTF.

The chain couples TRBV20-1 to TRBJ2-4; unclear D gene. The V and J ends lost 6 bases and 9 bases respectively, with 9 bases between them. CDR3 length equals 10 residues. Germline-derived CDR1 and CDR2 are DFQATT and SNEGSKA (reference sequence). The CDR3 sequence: CSAAWGIQYF. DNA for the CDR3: TGCAGTGCCGCTTGGGGCATTCAGTACTTC.

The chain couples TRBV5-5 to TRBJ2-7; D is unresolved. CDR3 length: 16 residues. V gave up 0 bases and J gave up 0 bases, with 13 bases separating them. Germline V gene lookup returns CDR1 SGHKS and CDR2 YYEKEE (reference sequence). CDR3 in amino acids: CASSLEGSRSSYEQYF. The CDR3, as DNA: TGTGCCAGCAGCTTGGAAGGGTCTCGGAGCTCCTACGAGCAGTACTTC.

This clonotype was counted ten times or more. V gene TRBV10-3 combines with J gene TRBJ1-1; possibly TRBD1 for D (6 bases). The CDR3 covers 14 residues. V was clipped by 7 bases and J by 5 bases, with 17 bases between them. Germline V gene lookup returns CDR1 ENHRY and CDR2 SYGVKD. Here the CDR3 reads CAINPTGGGTEAFF. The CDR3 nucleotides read TGTGCCATCAACCCGACAGGTGGTGGGACTGAAGCTTTCTTT.

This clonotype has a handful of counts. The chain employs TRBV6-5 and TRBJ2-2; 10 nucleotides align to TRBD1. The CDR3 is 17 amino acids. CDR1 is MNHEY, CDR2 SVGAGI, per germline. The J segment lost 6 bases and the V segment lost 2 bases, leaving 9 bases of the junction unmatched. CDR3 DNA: TGTGCCAGCAGTTACACACCCGGGACAGGGGACCCCGGGGAGCTGTTTTTT. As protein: CASSYTPGTGDPGELFF.

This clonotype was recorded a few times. The chain's CDR3 is CSVFLGGGSYNEQFF. The CDR3 nucleotides read TGCAGCGTCTTTTTAGGGGGTGGTTCCTACAATGAGCAGTTCTTC. The chain recombines TRBV29-1 with TRBJ2-1; D may be TRBD1 (6 bases). This CDR3 has 15 residues. V was shortened by 6 bases and J by 1 base, with 16 bases between the two germline ends. The germline V gene has CDR1 SQVTM and CDR2 ANQGSEA.

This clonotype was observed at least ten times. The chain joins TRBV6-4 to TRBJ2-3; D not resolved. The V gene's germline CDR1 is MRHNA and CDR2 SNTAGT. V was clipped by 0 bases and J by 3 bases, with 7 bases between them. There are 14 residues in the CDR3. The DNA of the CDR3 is TGTGCCAGCAGTGACTCGACGGAGACAGATACGCAGTATTTT. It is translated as CASSDSTETDTQYF.

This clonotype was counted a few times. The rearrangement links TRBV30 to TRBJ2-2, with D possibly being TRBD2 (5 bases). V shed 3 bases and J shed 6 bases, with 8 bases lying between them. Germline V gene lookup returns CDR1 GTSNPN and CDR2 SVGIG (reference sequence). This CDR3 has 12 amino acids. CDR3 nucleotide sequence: TGTGCCTGGAGGCTAGCCGCCGGGGAGCTGTTTTTT. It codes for CAWRLAAGELFF.

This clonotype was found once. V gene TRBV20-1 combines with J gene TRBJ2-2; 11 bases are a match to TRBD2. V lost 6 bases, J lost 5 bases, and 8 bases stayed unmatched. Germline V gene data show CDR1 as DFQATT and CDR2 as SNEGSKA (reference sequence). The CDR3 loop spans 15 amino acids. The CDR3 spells CSAKNSGRATGELFF. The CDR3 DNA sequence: TGCAGTGCGAAAAATAGCGGGAGGGCAACCGGGGAGCTGTTTTTT.

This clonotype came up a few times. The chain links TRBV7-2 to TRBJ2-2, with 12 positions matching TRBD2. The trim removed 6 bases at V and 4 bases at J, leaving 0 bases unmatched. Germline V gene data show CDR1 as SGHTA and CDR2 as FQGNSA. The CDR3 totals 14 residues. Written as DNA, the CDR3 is TGTGCCAGCAGGACTAGCGGGAGCACCGGGGAGCTGTTTTTT. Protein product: CASRTSGSTGELFF.

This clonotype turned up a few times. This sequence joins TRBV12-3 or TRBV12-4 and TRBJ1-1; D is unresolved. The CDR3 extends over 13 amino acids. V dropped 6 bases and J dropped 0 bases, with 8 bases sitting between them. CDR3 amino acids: CASRVSMNTEAFF. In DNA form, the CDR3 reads TGTGCCAGCAGAGTCAGTATGAACACTGAAGCTTTCTTT.

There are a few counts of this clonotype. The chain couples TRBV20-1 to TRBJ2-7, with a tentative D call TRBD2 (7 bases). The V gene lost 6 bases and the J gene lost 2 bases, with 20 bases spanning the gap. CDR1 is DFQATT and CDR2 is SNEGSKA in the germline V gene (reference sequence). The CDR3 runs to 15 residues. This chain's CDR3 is CSANGPSGTTYEQYF. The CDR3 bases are TGCAGTGCCAACGGGCCGAGCGGGACAACCTACGAGCAGTACTTC.